The 6 T cell receptor beta chains given below trace back to one sample, sequenced in a study of T cells in Graves' hyperthyroidism and ophthalmopathy. TCR beta CDR3 regions were amplified from RNA. TCR CDR3 underwent first-round RT-PCR with the HTBI primer set. MiXCR, applied by TCRdb to the multiplex PCR reads, yields one record per CDR3 protein. The sample has over 700,000 distinct CDR3 sequences, over 35% seen once. The specimen sequenced was blood. The receptors here all came from a man aged 18 to 29 with Graves' hyperthyroidism.

The chain couples TRBV11-1 to TRBJ1-5; 11 nucleotides match TRBD1. Germline-derived CDR1 and CDR2 are SGHAT and FQDESV (reference sequence). The CDR3 length is 13 residues. V dropped 8 bases and J dropped 6; count of bases not matched to a gene: 3. The CDR3: CASQGQGVQPQHF. CDR3 bases: TGTGCCAGCCAGGGACAGGGGGTTCAGCCCCAGCATTTT.

This clonotype was observed a few times. The V and J genes are TRBV5-5 and TRBJ2-2, with D possibly being TRBD1 or TRBD2 (6 bases each). From germline, CDR1 is SGHKS and CDR2 YYEKEE (reference sequence). Deletions cut 5 bases from V and 9 bases from J, with 14 bases between. CDR3 size: 13 residues. The CDR3 is CASRRDIERELFF. CDR3 bases: TGTGCCAGCAGGCGGGACATAGAGAGGGAGCTGTTTTTT.

This clonotype was picked up a small number of times. The chain joins TRBV9 to TRBJ2-2; perhaps TRBD2 as D (6 bases). The CDR3 sequence is 13 residues long. Trimming took off 10 bases at V and 5 bases at J, with 15 bases between the two ends. Germline lookup yields CDR1 SGDLS and CDR2 YYNGEE. The CDR3 DNA reads as TGTGCCTACAAGGGGAGCGGGACCGGGGAGCTGTTTTTT. This encodes CAYKGSGTGELFF.

The chain joins TRBV5-1 to TRBJ2-2; no definite D call. This CDR3 has 16 residues. Trimming took 4 bases from V and 2 from J, leaving 15 bases between them. Germline V lookup: CDR1 SGHRS, CDR2 YFSETQ. This CDR3 is CASSHPFADNTGELFF. Written as DNA, the CDR3 is TGCGCCAGCAGCCACCCTTTCGCGGATAACACCGGGGAGCTGTTTTTT. Combining the CDR3 with reference TRBV5-1 and TRBJ2-2 gives the whole variable domain KAGVTQTPRYLIKTRGQQVTLSCSPISGHRSVSWYQQTPGQGLQFLFEYFSETQRNKGNFPGRFSGRQFSNSRSEMNVSTLELGDSALYLCASSHPFADNTGELFFGEGSRLTVL.

This clonotype appeared many times. The genes are TRBV5-6 and TRBJ1-6; TRBD1 aligns across 8 bases. The CDR3 is 15 residues long. V lost 4 bases to trimming and J lost 10 bases; unmatched junction nucleotides: 10. Germline V lookup: CDR1 SGHDT, CDR2 YYEEEE. This CDR3 reads CASSTRGTGGSPLHF. The CDR3, as DNA: TGTGCCAGCAGCACTAGGGGGACAGGCGGATCACCCCTCCACTTT.

V is TRBV5-1 and J is TRBJ1-5; no reliable D call. V was shortened by 0 bases and J by 3 bases, with 10 bases between the two germline ends. Per germline, CDR1 SGHRS and CDR2 YFSETQ. This CDR3 is built from 15 residues. CDR3: CASSLGAVSNQPQHF. The CDR3 region has the DNA TGCGCCAGCAGCTTGGGGGCAGTCTCCAATCAGCCCCAGCATTTT.